This is a list of T cell receptor beta chains from one sample in a study of graft-versus-host responses after intestinal transplantation. Here immunoSEQ multiplex PCR was the method, and the copy in TCRdb shows in-frame clones only, minus some. This sample carries more than 25,000 clones, about 93% of them seen once, and the ten largest clones take less than 1%. This specimen consisted of PBMCs, obtained around 30 days after intestinal transplant. The receptor source for this set is a human patient who received an intestinal transplant, so some T cells may come from the graft donor. Both conserved end residues are part of each CDR3. Fields, in order: V gene, CDR3 protein.

V gene: TRBV19; CDR3 protein: CASSRHTSTDTQYF
V gene: TRBV30; CDR3 protein: CAWTLGGLAKNIQYF
V gene: TRBV6-6; CDR3 protein: CASSNPTGRYNQPQHF
V gene: TRBV7-9; CDR3 protein: CASSPPGNYGYTF
V gene: TRBV6-1; CDR3 protein: CASSPTGSRYEQYF
V gene: TRBV7-2; CDR3 protein: CASSLASGRAIYNEQFF
V gene: TRBV5-4; CDR3 protein: CASSSVGYGYTF
V gene: TRBV5-1; CDR3 protein: CASSEGVPNYGYTF
V gene: TRBV13; CDR3 protein: CASTKTRARGRNTEAFF
V gene: TRBV5-6; CDR3 protein: CASSWNRDIPYEQYF
V gene: TRBV5-1; CDR3 protein: CASSLGGNTEAFF
V gene: TRBV4-1; CDR3 protein: CASSQVSSVTYEQYF
V gene: TRBV4-1; CDR3 protein: CASSQRPLGQPHEQYF
V gene: TRBV30; CDR3 protein: CAWSVGQALAKNIQYF
V gene: TRBV5-1; CDR3 protein: CASSPTLTSGGKSGNEQFF
V gene: TRBV27; CDR3 protein: CASSLSKGTGTGGTDTQYF
V gene: TRBV9; CDR3 protein: CASSAGPQGTYEQYF
V gene: TRBV28; CDR3 protein: CASSLGSALGYTF
V gene: TRBV7-2; CDR3 protein: CASSLGGIVQYF
V gene: TRBV11-2; CDR3 protein: CASSSRGVYEQYF
V gene: TRBV19; CDR3 protein: CASSIDRLAGELFF